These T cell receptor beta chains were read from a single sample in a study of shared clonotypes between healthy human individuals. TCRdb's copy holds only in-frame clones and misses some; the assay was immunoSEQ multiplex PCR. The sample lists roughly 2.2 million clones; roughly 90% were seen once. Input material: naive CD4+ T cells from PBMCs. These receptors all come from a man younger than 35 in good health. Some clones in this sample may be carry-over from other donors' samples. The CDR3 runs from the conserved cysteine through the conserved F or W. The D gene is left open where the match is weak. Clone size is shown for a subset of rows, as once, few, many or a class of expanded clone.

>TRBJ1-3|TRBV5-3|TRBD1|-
CARSLGSPRGRIVVAGNTIYF
TGTGCCAGAAGCTTGGGATCCCCGAGGGGGCGAATTGTGGTAGCTGGAAACACCATATATTTT
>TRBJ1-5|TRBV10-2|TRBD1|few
CASSPERQGSQPQHF
TGCGCCAGCAGTCCAGAAAGACAGGGGAGTCAGCCCCAGCATTTT
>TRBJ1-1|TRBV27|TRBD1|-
CASSPGGTEPYRNTEAFF
TGTGCCAGCAGTCCGGGGGGGACAGAGCCATATAGGAACACTGAAGCTTTCTTT
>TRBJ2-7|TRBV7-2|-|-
CASSLARGWGPQYF
TGTGCCAGCAGCTTAGCCCGAGGGTGGGGGCCGCAGTACTTC
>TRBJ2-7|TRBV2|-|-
CASSVSAEQYF
TGTGCCAGCAGTGTGTCGGCGGAGCAGTACTTC
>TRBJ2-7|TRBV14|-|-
CASSQDLEGDAYF
TGTGCCAGCAGCCAAGATTTGGAAGGGGATGCGTACTTC
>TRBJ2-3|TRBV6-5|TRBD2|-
CASTPAGGTDTQYF
TGTGCCAGCACCCCCGCGGGGGGCACAGATACGCAGTATTTT
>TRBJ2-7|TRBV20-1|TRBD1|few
CSARDLGGEYF
TGCAGTGCTAGAGATCTAGGGGGCGAGTACTTC
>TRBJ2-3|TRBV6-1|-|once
CASRPSPPDTQYF
TGTGCCAGCCGTCCTAGCCCCCCAGATACGCAGTATTTT
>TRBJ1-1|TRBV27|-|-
CASSRMNTEAFF
TGTGCCAGCAGTAGGATGAACACTGAAGCTTTCTTT
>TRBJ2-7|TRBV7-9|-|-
CASSFWGGRSSYEQYF
TGTGCCAGCAGCTTTTGGGGGGGCAGGTCGTCCTACGAGCAGTACTTC
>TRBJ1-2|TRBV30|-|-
CAWTQRASLGGYTF
TGTGCCTGGACCCAACGGGCCTCATTGGGGGGCTACACCTTC
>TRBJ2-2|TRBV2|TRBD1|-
CASSDKGARSGELFF
TGTGCCAGCAGTGATAAGGGGGCCCGGTCCGGGGAGCTGTTTTTT
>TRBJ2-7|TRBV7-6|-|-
CASSRGGQGPYEQYF
TGTGCCAGCAGCCGCGGTGGGCAGGGCCCCTACGAGCAGTACTTC
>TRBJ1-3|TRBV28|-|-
CASSLGGTPGNTIYF
TGTGCCAGCAGTTTGGGGGGAACCCCTGGAAACACCATATATTTT
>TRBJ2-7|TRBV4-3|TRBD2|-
CASSQVAGSLAGGYEQYF
TGCGCCAGCAGCCAAGTCGCAGGCTCCCTAGCGGGAGGCTACGAGCAGTACTTC
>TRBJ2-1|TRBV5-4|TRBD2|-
CASRTGTSDNEQFF
TGTGCCAGCAGGACCGGGACTAGCGACAATGAGCAGTTCTTC
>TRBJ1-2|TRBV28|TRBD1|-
CASREGTEYGYTF
TGTGCCAGCAGAGAAGGGACAGAATATGGCTACACCTTC
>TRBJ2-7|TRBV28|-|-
CASSSTRSYEQYF
TGTGCCAGCAGTTCCACCCGCTCCTACGAGCAGTACTTC
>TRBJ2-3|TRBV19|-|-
CASSSSGKRTDTQYF
TGTGCCAGTAGTTCCTCCGGGAAACGCACAGATACGCAGTATTTT
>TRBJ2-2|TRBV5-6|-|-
CASRLGPANTGELFF
TGTGCCAGCAGGTTAGGGCCAGCTAACACCGGGGAGCTGTTTTTT
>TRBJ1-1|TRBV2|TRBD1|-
CASSSEGANTEAFF
TGTGCCAGCAGTTCTGAGGGGGCGAACACTGAAGCTTTCTTT
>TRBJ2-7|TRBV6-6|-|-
CASNSGSSYEQYF
TGTGCCAGCAACTCAGGGAGCTCCTACGAGCAGTACTTC
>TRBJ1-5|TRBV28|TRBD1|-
CASSPPLTGRKGQPQHF
TGTGCCAGCAGCCCTCCCTTGACAGGGCGAAAGGGTCAGCCCCAGCATTTT
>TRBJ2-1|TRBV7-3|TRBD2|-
CASSLRADTGGNEQFF
TGTGCCAGCAGCTTACGAGCGGATACGGGAGGGAATGAGCAGTTCTTC
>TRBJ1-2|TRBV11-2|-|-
CASSLETGRAGYTF
TGTGCCAGCAGCTTAGAAACAGGGCGCGCTGGCTACACCTTC
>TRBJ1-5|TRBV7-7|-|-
CASSPGVNQPQHF
TGTGCCAGCAGCCCGGGGGTCAATCAGCCCCAGCATTTT